The present T cell receptor beta chain was sequenced within a study of cytomegalovirus exposure and HLA in healthy donors. Assay: immunoSEQ multiplex PCR; the TCRdb copy retains only in-frame clones and omits some. Counted here are some 98,000 clones, around nine tenths occurring once; the ten biggest clones make up more than 3%. The source material was PBMCs. The clonotype was recovered from a woman under 40 in good health and CMV-seronegative.

CDR3 residues: CASQRQKNEKLFF. The CDR3 DNA reads as TGTGCCAGCCAAAGACAGAAGAATGAAAAACTGTTTTTT. V is TRBV2 and J is TRBJ1-4, with D tentatively TRBD1 (5 bases). The V end was cut by 8 bases, the J end by 5 bases, with 12 bases between. This CDR3 has 13 amino acids. Germline CDR1 and CDR2: SNHLY and FYNNEI. The variable domain in full, with the rest retrieved from reference TRBV2 and TRBJ1-4, is EPEVTQTPSHQVTQMGQEVILRCVPISNHLYFYWYRQILGQKVEFLVSFYNNEISEKSEIFDDQFSVERPDGSNFTLKIRSTKLEDSAMYFCASQRQKNEKLFFGSGTQLSVL.